The clone carrying this T cell receptor beta chain has a handful of counts. The antigen remains unidentified. The data stem from a study of identifying expanded T cells in peripheral blood. Healthy donors had no documented immune events, such as infections, while sampled. Findings and caveats of the study: Clone count variance between roughly two-week samples rose with total template count. Technical replicates showed about 1.1 changed clones; two weeks about 16.4; four weeks 19.

Profiled with immunoSEQ multiplex PCR; TCRdb holds only in-frame clones, not every one. There are roughly 82,000 clones in the sample; around four fifths occur only once, and around 18% lies in the top ten. The CDR3 totals 15 residues. Germline values: CDR1 SGHNT, CDR2 YYREEE (reference sequence). V trimming: 4 bases; J trimming: 8 bases; junction bases outside the gene matches: 7. What was sequenced was blood. The chain is built from TRBV5-4 and TRBJ2-2, with TRBD2 identical over 11 bases. The receptor was derived from a person between 18 and 75 years old in good health. This CDR3 is CASSPTSGASGELFF. The CDR3 coding sequence is TGTGCCAGCAGCCCGACTAGCGGGGCCTCTGGGGAGCTGTTTTTT.